This T cell receptor beta chain was captured by sequencing in a study of blood T cell repertoires in COVID-19. Whole-study context: From the United States, Italy and Spain came samples of acute and convalescent COVID-19. PBMCs, B-cell-depleted T cells, or T cells provided the cDNA or gDNA that made up the material.

V was clipped by 5 bases and J by 1 base; unmatched bases: 7. This CDR3 spans 15 amino acids. Germline lookup yields CDR1 LNHDA and CDR2 SQIVND (reference sequence). Under the authors' procedure: Scientists estimated how many nucleated cells there were by amplifying reference gene primers. Clones were read by immunoSEQ multiplex PCR, and TCRdb kept only the in-frame ones, dropping some. V and J calls and clone size are given by that table; D and trimming were obtained from the DNA. The table has 70,000 to 95,000 clones, 70% to 90% seen once. The Seattle site enrolled patients during active infection and followed them longitudinally.

The TCR was taken from a man aged 50 to 59 with COVID-19, enrolled during active disease. The rearrangement uses TRBV19 and TRBJ2-7, with TRBD1 identical over 8 bases. The sequenced material came from peripheral blood. This CDR3 is CASSLPGQASYEQYF. For the CDR3, the DNA is TGTGCCAGTAGTCTGCCGGGACAGGCATCCTACGAGCAGTACTTC.